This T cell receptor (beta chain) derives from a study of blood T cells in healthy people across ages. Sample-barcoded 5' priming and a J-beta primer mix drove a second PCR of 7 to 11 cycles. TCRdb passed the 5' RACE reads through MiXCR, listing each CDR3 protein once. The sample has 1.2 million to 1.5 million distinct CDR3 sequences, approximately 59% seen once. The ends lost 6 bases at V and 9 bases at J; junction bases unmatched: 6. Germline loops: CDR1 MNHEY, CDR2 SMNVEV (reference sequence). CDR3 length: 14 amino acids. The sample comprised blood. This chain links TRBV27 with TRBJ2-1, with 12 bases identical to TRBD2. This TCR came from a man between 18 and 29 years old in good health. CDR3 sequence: CASSHGLAGIEQFF. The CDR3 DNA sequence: TGTGCCAGCAGCCACGGACTAGCGGGGATTGAGCAGTTCTTC.